This is a list of T cell receptor beta chains from one sample in a study of beta chain features in type 1 diabetes. Some clones are missing from TCRdb's copy, which holds only in-frame ones; the method was immunoSEQ multiplex PCR. The sample lists 90,000 to 110,000 clones, around 40% seen once, with 0.06% to 0.075% in the top ten. Specimen: stem cell memory CD4+ T cells from blood. The receptors were gathered from a woman between 18 and 30 years old in good health. Each CDR3 is given with its conserved first and last residue. The order of the fields is D gene, J gene, V gene, clone size, CDR3 DNA, CDR3 protein. D genes are given only for firm matches. Expanded clones get a size class; other rows say once, few or many, or leave the size out.

. | TRBJ1-1 | TRBV7-9 | . | TGTGCCAGCACCATTCAACAGGGAAGAGGGACTGAAGCTTTCTTT | CASTIQQGRGTEAFF
TRBD2 | TRBJ2-2 | TRBV7-6 | . | TGTGCCAGCAGTTTACTAGCGGGAGGATTGAACACCGGGGAGCTGTTTTTT | CASSLLAGGLNTGELFF
TRBD1 | TRBJ2-7 | TRBV5-1 | . | TGCGCCAGCAGCTTGGGCCCCCGGGGACAGACTTACGAGCAGTACTTC | CASSLGPRGQTYEQYF
TRBD2 | TRBJ2-7 | TRBV4-1 | few | TGCGCCAGCAGCCAAGGAGCTAGCGGGAGTGCCTACGAGCAGTACTTC | CASSQGASGSAYEQYF
. | TRBJ2-4 | TRBV7-2 | . | TGTGCCAGCAGCTCCTACCAGGGGGCCAAAAACATTCAGTACTTC | CASSSYQGAKNIQYF
TRBD2 | TRBJ2-3 | TRBV5-1 | . | TGCGCCAGCAGGGCGGGAGCGACAGATACGCAGTATTTT | CASRAGATDTQYF
TRBD1 | TRBJ2-7 | TRBV5-1 | . | TGCGCCAGCAGCTTGGGACAGGGGGCCGAAGGGCAGTACTTC | CASSLGQGAEGQYF
. | TRBJ2-1 | TRBV18 | . | TGTGCCAGCTCACCCCAGATAAGCTCCTACAATGAGCAGTTCTTC | CASSPQISSYNEQFF
TRBD2 | TRBJ2-3 | TRBV2 | . | TGTGCCAGCAGTCAACCCTTAGCGGGAGCTGGAGATACGCAGTATTTT | CASSQPLAGAGDTQYF
. | TRBJ1-5 | TRBV7-9 | few | TGTGCCAGCAGTCAAGCGGCAGGCAATCAGCCCCAGCATTTT | CASSQAAGNQPQHF
TRBD1 | TRBJ2-5 | TRBV28 | . | TGTGCCAGCAGTTCCGCGGGACAGGGGGTTGGAAAGACCCAGTACTTC | CASSSAGQGVGKTQYF
TRBD1 | TRBJ2-7 | TRBV5-6 | . | TGTGCCAGCAGCTTGGGACAGGGGTCCGCTTTCCCCCCCTACGAGCAGTACTTC | CASSLGQGSAFPPYEQYF
. | TRBJ1-1 | TRBV2 | few | TGTGCCAGCAGTGAAACCAGGTTGAACACTGAAGCTTTCTTT | CASSETRLNTEAFF
. | TRBJ2-3 | TRBV10-1 | . | TGCGCCAGCAGTGTAGGAGGTTCCACAGATACGCAGTATTTT | CASSVGGSTDTQYF
TRBD1 | TRBJ1-2 | TRBV28 | . | TGTGCCAGCAGTTCACCCGCGGGACAGGGCTTTAGGGGGGGCTACACCTTC | CASSSPAGQGFRGGYTF
TRBD2 | TRBJ2-3 | TRBV4-3 | . | TGCGCCAGCAGCCAACTCTTCCGGGGGGTAGCGAGCACAGATACGCAGTATTTT | CASSQLFRGVASTDTQYF
TRBD2 | TRBJ2-1 | TRBV4-1 | . | TGCGCCAGCAGCCATCATCTAGCGGGAGCGGTCTACAATGAGCAGTTCTTC | CASSHHLAGAVYNEQFF
. | TRBJ2-1 | TRBV11-2 | few | TGTGCCAGCAGCCTATCAGAGAGACTAGGCTACAATGAGCAGTTCTTC | CASSLSERLGYNEQFF
. | TRBJ2-2 | TRBV7-2 | few | TGTGCCAGCAGCTTAAAGGCAGGGAACACCGGGGAGCTGTTTTTT | CASSLKAGNTGELFF
TRBD2 | TRBJ2-1 | TRBV4-3 | . | TGCGCCAGCAGCCAAGATCGGGCGGGAGGGATGTACTGGGACAATGAGCAGTTCTTC | CASSQDRAGGMYWDNEQFF
TRBD2 | TRBJ2-3 | TRBV30 | few | TGTGTCTTTTCGACGGGACTAGCGGGAGATACGCAGTATTTT | CVFSTGLAGDTQYF
. | TRBJ2-3 | TRBV15 | . | TGTGCCACCAGCAGGGGGCAGGGACAAGATACGCAGTATTTT | CATSRGQGQDTQYF
TRBD2 | TRBJ2-5 | TRBV11-3 | . | TGTGCCAGCAGCTTTAGCGGGAATCGTGAGACCCAGTACTTC | CASSFSGNRETQYF
. | TRBJ2-6 | TRBV5-4 | . | TGTGCCAGCAGCCTCAAACTCCTCTCTGGGGCCAACGTCCTGACTTTC | CASSLKLLSGANVLTF
TRBD2 | TRBJ2-7 | TRBV7-2 | . | TGTGCCAGCAGCCGCGCGGCGGGAGGTACTTACGAGCAGTACTTC | CASSRAAGGTYEQYF
TRBD2 | TRBJ2-3 | TRBV11-1 | . | TGTGCCAGCAGCCTAGACGGGAGGGGCACAGATACGCAGTATTTT | CASSLDGRGTDTQYF
TRBD2 | TRBJ2-3 | TRBV30 | . | TGTGCCTGGAGTGTACGCGGGGGAGATACGCAGTATTTT | CAWSVRGGDTQYF
. | TRBJ1-5 | TRBV10-3 | . | TGTGCCATCAGCGGTCAGGGTAATCAGCCCCAGCATTTT | CAISGQGNQPQHF
. | TRBJ1-4 | TRBV6-6 | few | TGTGCCAGCAGTTACTACCGGGACTGGGGGGAAAAACTGTTTTTT | CASSYYRDWGEKLFF
. | TRBJ1-2 | TRBV18 | few | TGTGCCAGCTCACCGATATCAGGGGTCCAAAATGGCTACACCTTC | CASSPISGVQNGYTF
. | TRBJ2-6 | TRBV27 | . | TGTGCCAGCAGACAAACAGGGACTGGGGCCAACGTCCTGACTTTC | CASRQTGTGANVLTF
TRBD2 | TRBJ2-5 | TRBV28 | . | TGTGCTGTTGGGCGGGAGGTTTTTCAAGAGACCCAGTACTTC | CAVGREVFQETQYF
. | TRBJ2-5 | TRBV29-1 | . | TGCAGCGTTGTGTGGTGGGAGAGTAAGTTTAAAGAGACCCAGTACTTC | CSVVWWESKFKETQYF
TRBD2 | TRBJ2-1 | TRBV6-5 | . | TGTGCCAGCAGGGTTAGCGGGAGGGCTAATGAGCAGTTCTTC | CASRVSGRANEQFF
. | TRBJ2-2 | TRBV19 | . | TGTGCCAGTAACTTTTATCCCGGGGAGCTGTTTTTT | CASNFYPGELFF
TRBD1 | TRBJ2-2 | TRBV13 | few | TGTGCCAGCAGCCCGACAGGGGTCACCGGGGAGCTGTTTTTT | CASSPTGVTGELFF
. | TRBJ2-3 | TRBV5-1 | . | TGCGCCAGCAGCTTTGGGGGGGCTTCCACAGATACGCAGTATTTT | CASSFGGASTDTQYF